These T cell receptor beta chains were read from a single sample in a study of OX40 agonist ivuxolimab in advanced cancers. Using immunoSEQ multiplex PCR, the repertoire was profiled, and TCRdb retains in-frame clones only, with some absent. The repertoire holds fewer than 85,000 clones, with approximately 91% as singletons. The source material was CD4+ or CD8+ T cells sorted from blood, sampled in a trial of the OX40 agonist ivuxolimab. The source of these receptors is an adult with an advanced solid tumor such as melanoma, head and neck, liver or kidney cancer. The CDR3 runs from the conserved cysteine through the conserved F or W. The order of the fields is clone size, V gene, J gene, D gene, CDR3 DNA, CDR3 protein. A D gene is named only where the DNA matches it firmly. Clone size is given for some rows only: seen once, a few or many times, or a class if the clone is expanded.

>-|TRBV10-1|TRBJ2-1|TRBD2
TGCGCCAGCAGCCCCTCCGGGACTAGCGGATACAATGAGCAGTTCTTC
CASSPSGTSGYNEQFF
>-|TRBV29-1|TRBJ2-1|TRBD2
TGCAGCGTTGTCGTGGCGGGAGCTGATGAGCAGTTCTTC
CSVVVAGADEQFF
>-|TRBV18|TRBJ1-4|-
TGTGCCAGCTCACCAGGGTTCGGGGAAAAACTGTTTTTT
CASSPGFGEKLFF
>-|TRBV7-8|TRBJ2-3|TRBD2
TGTGCCAGCAGCTTAAGTCTAGCGGCAGATACGCAGTATTTT
CASSLSLAADTQYF
>-|TRBV11-2|TRBJ2-5|TRBD1
TGTGCCAGCAGCTCCGAAATGAGTGTTTGGACAGGGGTGAGAGAGACCCAGTACTTC
CASSSEMSVWTGVRETQYF
>-|TRBV5-1|TRBJ2-3|TRBD1
TGCGCCAGCAGCCCCGCCCGGGACAGGGAAACAGATACGCAGTATTTT
CASSPARDRETDTQYF
>-|TRBV7-6|TRBJ2-3|TRBD2
TGTGCCAGCAGCTTAAGTCGTTATGGGGAGCGGGGGACCCTCCGTGATACGCAGTATTTT
CASSLSRYGERGTLRDTQYF
>-|TRBV6-6|TRBJ1-1|-
TGTGCCAGCATTCCCGGGGATCGGACAAAAGCTTTCTTT
CASIPGDRTKAFF
>-|TRBV21-1|TRBJ2-5|-
TGTGCCAGCAGCCCCGAGTCCAGCGGGAACCAAGAGACCCAGTACTTC
CASSPESSGNQETQYF
>-|TRBV19|TRBJ1-5|-
TGTGCCAGTAGTCTAGGGGCTGAGAGCAATCAGCCCCAGCATTTT
CASSLGAESNQPQHF
>few|TRBV15|TRBJ2-7|TRBD1
TGTGCCACCAGGAGGGACAGGGGAGGAACCTACGAGCAGTACTTC
CATRRDRGGTYEQYF
>-|TRBV18|TRBJ2-7|TRBD2
TGTGCCAGCGCCCTTGCGGGGGGTACCTACGAGCAGTACTTC
CASALAGGTYEQYF
>once|TRBV5-4|TRBJ2-7|-
TGTGCCAGCAGCCGGGGACTGACGTACGAGCAGTACTTC
CASSRGLTYEQYF
>-|TRBV30|TRBJ1-6|TRBD1
TGTGCCTGGAGTGATAACAGGGGAAGTTCACCCCTCCACTTT
CAWSDNRGSSPLHF
>-|TRBV7-3|TRBJ1-2|TRBD1
TGTGCCAGCAGCTTTAACGACAGGGGGCATGGCTACACCTTC
CASSFNDRGHGYTF
>-|TRBV9|TRBJ2-3|-
TGTGCCAGCAGCGTAGGGTTGGGGGTCGTGGCAGATACGCAGTATTTT
CASSVGLGVVADTQYF
>few|TRBV30|TRBJ1-5|-
TGTGCCTGGAATATCAATAGCAATCAGCCCCAGCATTTT
CAWNINSNQPQHF
>few|TRBV5-1|TRBJ2-2|TRBD1
TGCGCCAGCAGCTTGACAGGGGGCGCCAACACCGGGGAGCTGTTTTTT
CASSLTGGANTGELFF
>-|TRBV4-1|TRBJ1-2|-
TGCGCCAGCAGAGACCTGGGAAGCGGGATAAACTATGGCTACACCTTC
CASRDLGSGINYGYTF
>once|TRBV11-2|TRBJ2-3|-
TGTGCCAGCAGCTTAGACGAGCGAGATACGCAGTATTTT
CASSLDERDTQYF
>-|TRBV5-1|TRBJ1-4|TRBD1
TGCGCCAGCAGCTTGAGGACAGGGCGTGGGGAAAAACTGTTTTTT
CASSLRTGRGEKLFF
>-|TRBV18|TRBJ2-1|TRBD1
TGTGCCAGCGCCCGTGGCAGGGGGAACAATGAGCAGTTCTTC
CASARGRGNNEQFF
>-|TRBV2|TRBJ1-2|-
TGTGCCAGTGCTGAGACCCCCGCGGAAGGCTACACCTTC
CASAETPAEGYTF
>-|TRBV28|TRBJ2-2|-
TGTGCCACCAGGATCCCGAATGGGGCCGGGGAGCTGTTTTTT
CATRIPNGAGELFF
>-|TRBV7-9|TRBJ1-1|-
TGTGCCAGCGGCGTTGGGGGTGAAGCTTTCTTT
CASGVGGEAFF
>-|TRBV5-1|TRBJ2-7|TRBD1
TGCGCCAGCAGCTTGGAACAGGGGGCTCTCTACGAGCAGTACTTC
CASSLEQGALYEQYF
>-|TRBV21-1|TRBJ1-5|-
TGTGCCAGCAGCACCCCTCCGTTGCTCAATCAGCCCCAGCATTTT
CASSTPPLLNQPQHF
>once|TRBV19|TRBJ1-2|TRBD1
TGTGCCAGTAGTGTCGGACAGGGGGGCTATGGCTACACCTTC
CASSVGQGGYGYTF
>-|TRBV6-5|TRBJ2-3|-
TGTGCCAGCGGGACAGATACGCAGTATTTT
CASGTDTQYF
>few|TRBV21-1|TRBJ2-7|-
TGTGCCAGCAGCAAATTTAGGGGGGTGGACGAGCAGTACTTC
CASSKFRGVDEQYF
>-|TRBV4-3|TRBJ2-5|TRBD1
TGCGCCAGCAGCCAAGAGCAACAGGGGGCCGAGACCCAGTACTTC
CASSQEQQGAETQYF
>-|TRBV19|TRBJ2-1|TRBD1
TGTGCCGTAAGACAGGGCCCCAACAATGAGCAGTTCTTC
CAVRQGPNNEQFF
>once|TRBV4-2|TRBJ2-1|-
TGTGCCAGCAGCCAGATTGCGGGCCACAATGAGCAGTTCTTC
CASSQIAGHNEQFF
>-|TRBV27|TRBJ2-4|TRBD2
TGTGCCAGCAGTCCCAGTGGGGGGGAAAACATTCAGTACTTC
CASSPSGGENIQYF
>once|TRBV10-3|TRBJ1-5|-
TGTGCCATCAGTGAGTCCTGGGATCAGCCCCAGCATTTT
CAISESWDQPQHF
>once|TRBV30|TRBJ1-2|-
TGTGCCTGGAGTCCAATGGGGATCTATGGCTACACCTTC
CAWSPMGIYGYTF
>-|TRBV10-3|TRBJ2-7|-
TGTGCCATCAGGAGGGAGGTAAGTCGGTGCGAGCAGTACTTC
CAIRREVSRCEQYF
>-|TRBV18|TRBJ2-1|-
TGTGCCAGCTCACCAAACCCGAATGAGCAGTTCTTC
CASSPNPNEQFF
>-|TRBV27|TRBJ2-7|TRBD1
TGTGCCAGCAGTTTAAAGGACAGGGGAGGCTACGAGCAGTACTTC
CASSLKDRGGYEQYF
>-|TRBV5-1|TRBJ1-1|TRBD1
TGCGCCAGCAGCCCTGGGACGCGGACAGGGGCTGAAGCTTTCTTT
CASSPGTRTGAEAFF